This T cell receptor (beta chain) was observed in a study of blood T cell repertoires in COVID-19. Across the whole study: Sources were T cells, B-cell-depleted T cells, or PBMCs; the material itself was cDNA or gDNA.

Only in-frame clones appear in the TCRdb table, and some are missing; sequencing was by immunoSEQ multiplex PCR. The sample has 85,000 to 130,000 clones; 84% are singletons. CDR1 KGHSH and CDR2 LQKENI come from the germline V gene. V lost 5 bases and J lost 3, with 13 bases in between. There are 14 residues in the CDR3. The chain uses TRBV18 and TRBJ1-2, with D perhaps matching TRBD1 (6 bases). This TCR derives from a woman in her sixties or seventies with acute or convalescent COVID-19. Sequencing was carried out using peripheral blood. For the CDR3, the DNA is TGTGCCAGCTCAGATTTACAGGGACACTATGGCTACACCTTC. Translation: CASSDLQGHYGYTF.